This entry lists 4 T cell receptor beta chains sequenced from one sample in a study of blood T cell repertoires in COVID-19. Clones were sequenced by immunoSEQ multiplex PCR, and TCRdb holds only the in-frame ones, with some missing. The sample shows a few hundred thousand clones, about 81% of them seen only once. Input material: PBMCs or T cells enriched from blood (not recorded which). The receptors were gathered from a man aged 40-55 years who had recovered from COVID-19.

In its sample, this clone was seen a few times. The chain carries TRBV9 and TRBJ1-4; D gene unclear. Germline CDR1 SGDLS, CDR2 YYNGEE. The V end was cut by 1 base, the J end by 6 bases, with 13 bases between. The CDR3 covers 15 residues. Here the CDR3 DNA reads TGTGCCAGCAGCGTATTCGGAATTCAGGATGAAAAACTGTTTTTT. It codes for CASSVFGIQDEKLFF.

This clone has more than one count but fewer than ten. The sample holds other DNA sequences that translate to the same CDR3. The rearrangement joins TRBV6-1 to TRBJ1-3, with D hard to call. The V gene's germline CDR1 is MNHNS and CDR2 SASEGT. Trimming took off 1 base at V and 4 bases at J, with 8 bases between the two ends. This CDR3 is built from 14 residues. The CDR3 loop is CASSEGSTGNTIYF. The DNA of the CDR3 is TGTGCCAGCAGTGAAGGGAGTACCGGAAACACCATATATTTT.

This clone was counted at least ten times. This chain links TRBV7-9 with TRBJ1-2; 7 bases align to TRBD1. The CDR3 is made up of 14 amino acids. J lost 3 bases, V lost 1 base, and 2 bases had no gene match. Per the germline V gene, CDR1 is SEHNR and CDR2 is FQNEAQ (reference sequence). CDR3 coding DNA: TGTGCCAGCAGCTTAGAGACAGGGTACTATGGCTACACCTTC. It encodes CASSLETGYYGYTF.

The chain uses TRBV3-1 (or the pseudogene TRBV3-2) and TRBJ2-5, with 14 bases that match TRBD2. The germline CDR1 and CDR2 sequences are LGHDT and YNNKEL (reference sequence). V was pared by 1 base and J by 5 bases, with 9 bases of the junction left unmatched. The CDR3 length is 18 residues. The CDR3 reads CASSQGGTSGRGGETQYF. CDR3 DNA: TGTGCCAGCAGCCAAGGTGGGACTAGCGGGAGAGGAGGTGAGACCCAGTACTTC.